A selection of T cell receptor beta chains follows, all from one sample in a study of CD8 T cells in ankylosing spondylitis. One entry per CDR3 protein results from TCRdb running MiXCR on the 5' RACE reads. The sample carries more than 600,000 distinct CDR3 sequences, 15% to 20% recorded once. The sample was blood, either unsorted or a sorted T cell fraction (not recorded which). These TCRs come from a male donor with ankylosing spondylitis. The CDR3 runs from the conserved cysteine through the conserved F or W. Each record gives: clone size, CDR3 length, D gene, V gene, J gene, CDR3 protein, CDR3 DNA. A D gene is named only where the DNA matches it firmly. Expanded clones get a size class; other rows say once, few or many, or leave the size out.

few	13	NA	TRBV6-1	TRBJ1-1	CASSRGGRTEAFF	TGTGCCAGCAGCCGAGGGGGGAGAACTGAAGCTTTCTTT
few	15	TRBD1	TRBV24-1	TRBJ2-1	CATSDLGTGDNEQFF	TGTGCCACCAGTGATTTGGGGACAGGCGACAATGAGCAGTTCTTC
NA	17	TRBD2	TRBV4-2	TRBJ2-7	CASSQGFFGREGYEQYF	TGTGCCAGCAGCCAGGGGTTCTTCGGGCGGGAGGGCTACGAGCAGTACTTC
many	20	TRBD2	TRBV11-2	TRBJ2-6	CASSLGGLTSGSSGANVLTF	TGTGCCAGCAGCTTAGGGGGGCTGACTAGCGGGAGTTCTGGGGCCAACGTCCTGACTTTC
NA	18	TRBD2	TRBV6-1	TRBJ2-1	CASSEAGKGLAGFNEQFF	TGTGCCAGCAGTGAAGCGGGCAAGGGACTAGCGGGGTTCAATGAGCAGTTCTTC
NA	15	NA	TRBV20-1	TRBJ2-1	CSATKFGPWDNEQFF	TGCAGTGCCACGAAGTTCGGGCCCTGGGACAATGAGCAGTTCTTC
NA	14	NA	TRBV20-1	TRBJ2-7	CSASSGAYTGEQYF	TGCAGTGCTAGTTCGGGGGCATATACGGGAGAGCAGTACTTC
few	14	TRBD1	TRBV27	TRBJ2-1	CASRTTGSWNEQFF	TGTGCCAGCAGGACGACAGGGTCGTGGAATGAGCAGTTCTTC
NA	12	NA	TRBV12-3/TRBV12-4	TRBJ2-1	CASRNRLDEQFF	TGTGCCAGCAGAAACCGGTTGGATGAGCAGTTCTTC
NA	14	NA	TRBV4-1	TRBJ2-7	CASSQVVRTYEQYF	TGCGCCAGCAGCCAAGTTGTCAGAACCTACGAGCAGTACTTC
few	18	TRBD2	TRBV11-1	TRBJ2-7	CASSPNLGSGGASDEQYF	TGTGCCAGCAGCCCAAACCTGGGTAGCGGGGGGGCTTCAGACGAGCAGTACTTC
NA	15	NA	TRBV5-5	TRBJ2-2	CASSLLPGGTGELFF	TGTGCCAGCAGCTTGTTACCCGGGGGAACCGGGGAGCTGTTTTTT
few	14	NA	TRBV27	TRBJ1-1	CASSLLAIPGEAFF	TGTGCCAGCAGTTTATTGGCCATTCCCGGGGAGGCTTTCTTT
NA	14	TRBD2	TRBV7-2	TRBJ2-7	CASSSPAGGYEQYF	TGTGCCAGCAGCTCCCCAGCGGGGGGGTACGAGCAGTACTTC
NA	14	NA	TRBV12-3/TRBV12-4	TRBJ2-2	CASSLYRATGELFF	TGTGCCAGCAGTTTGTACAGGGCCACCGGGGAGCTGTTTTTT
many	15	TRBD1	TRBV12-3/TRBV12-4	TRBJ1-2	CASILSTGRTNGYTF	TGTGCCAGCATCCTATCGACAGGGAGAACAAATGGCTACACCTTC
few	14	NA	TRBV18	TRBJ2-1	CASSPLLDYNEQFF	TGTGCCAGCTCACCACTGTTAGACTACAATGAGCAGTTCTTC
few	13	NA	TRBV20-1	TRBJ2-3	CSARGFRTDTQYF	TGCAGTGCTAGGGGGTTTCGGACAGATACGCAGTATTTT
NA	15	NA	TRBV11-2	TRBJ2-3	CASSLEWGGSDTQYF	TGTGCCAGCAGCTTAGAATGGGGGGGCTCAGATACGCAGTATTTT
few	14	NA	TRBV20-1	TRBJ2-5	CSASPTDWGETQYF	TGCAGTGCTAGCCCCACCGACTGGGGAGAGACCCAGTACTTC
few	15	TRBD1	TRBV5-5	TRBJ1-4	CASSALTGLDEKLFF	TGTGCCAGCAGCGCCCTGACAGGGTTGGACGAAAAACTGTTTTTT
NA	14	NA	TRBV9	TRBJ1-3	CASSVTSTGNTIYF	TGTGCCAGCAGCGTAACCTCCACTGGAAACACCATATATTTT
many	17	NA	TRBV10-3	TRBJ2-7	CAISFMAGSKGDYEQYF	TGTGCCATCAGTTTTATGGCCGGGTCCAAAGGCGACTACGAGCAGTACTTC
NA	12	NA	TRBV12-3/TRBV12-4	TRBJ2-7	CASSLQGREQYF	TGTGCCAGCAGTTTACAGGGGAGGGAGCAGTACTTC
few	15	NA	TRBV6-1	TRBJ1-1	CASSEGWTPNTEAFF	TGTGCCAGCAGTGAAGGGTGGACCCCGAACACTGAAGCTTTCTTT
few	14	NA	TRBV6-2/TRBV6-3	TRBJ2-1	CASTRTNSYNEQFF	TGTGCCAGCACCCGAACAAACTCGTACAATGAGCAGTTCTTC
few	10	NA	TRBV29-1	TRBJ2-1	CSGDWGEQFF	TGCAGCGGGGATTGGGGTGAGCAGTTCTTC
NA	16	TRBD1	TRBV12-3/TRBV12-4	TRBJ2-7	CASIIPGQGTPYEQYF	TGTGCCAGCATTATACCCGGACAGGGGACTCCCTACGAGCAGTACTTC
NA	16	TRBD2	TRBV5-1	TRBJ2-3	CASSLDLAGATDTQYF	TGCGCCAGCAGCTTGGATCTAGCGGGAGCCACAGATACGCAGTATTTT
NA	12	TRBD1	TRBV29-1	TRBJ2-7	CSVSQGAAEQYF	TGCAGCGTTTCTCAGGGGGCGGCCGAGCAGTACTTC
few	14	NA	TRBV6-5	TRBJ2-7	CASSYGGTSYEQYF	TGTGCCAGCAGTTACGGCGGGACTTCCTACGAGCAGTACTTC
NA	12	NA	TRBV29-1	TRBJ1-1	CGALGANTEAFF	TGCGGCGCATTGGGGGCCAACACTGAAGCTTTCTTT
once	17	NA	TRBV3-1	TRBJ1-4	CASSLRPGQTNEKLFFF	NA
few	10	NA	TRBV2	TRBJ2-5	CASSVETQYF	TGTGCCAGCAGTGTTGAGACCCAGTACTTC
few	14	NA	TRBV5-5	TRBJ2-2	CASSLGQETGELFF	TGTGCCAGCAGCTTGGGGCAGGAGACCGGGGAGCTGTTTTTT